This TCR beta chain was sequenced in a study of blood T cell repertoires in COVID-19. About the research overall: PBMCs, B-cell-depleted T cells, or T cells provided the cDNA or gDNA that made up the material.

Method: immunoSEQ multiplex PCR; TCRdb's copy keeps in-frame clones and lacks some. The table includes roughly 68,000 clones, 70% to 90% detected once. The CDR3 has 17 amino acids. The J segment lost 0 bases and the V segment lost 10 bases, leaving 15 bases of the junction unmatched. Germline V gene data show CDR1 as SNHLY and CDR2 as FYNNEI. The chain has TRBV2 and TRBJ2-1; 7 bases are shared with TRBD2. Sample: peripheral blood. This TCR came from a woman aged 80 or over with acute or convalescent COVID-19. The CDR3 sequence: CAIRPVAGLSSYNEQFF. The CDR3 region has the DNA TGTGCCATCAGGCCGGTAGCGGGTCTTAGCTCCTACAATGAGCAGTTCTTC. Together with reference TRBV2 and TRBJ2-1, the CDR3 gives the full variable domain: EPEVTQTPSHQVTQMGQEVILRCVPISNHLYFYWYRQILGQKVEFLVSFYNNEISEKSEIFDDQFSVERPDGSNFTLKIRSTKLEDSAMYFCAIRPVAGLSSYNEQFFGPGTRLTVL.